This TCR beta chain was sequenced in a study of cytomegalovirus exposure and HLA in healthy donors. Germline V lookup: CDR1 DFQATT, CDR2 SNEGSKA (reference sequence). V was cut by 6 bases and J by 4 bases, with 9 bases left in between. This CDR3 comprises 11 residues. The study ran its PCR with 60 Vbeta and 13 Jbeta primers. Data came from immunoSEQ multiplex PCR; TCRdb stores just in-frame clones and leaves some out. Found here are roughly 240,000 clones, 82% of them singletons; the top ten hold 5.4%. This clone was found once. Its antigen is not known. Study-wide results and limits: Despite most TCR sequences being rare, some public TCRs occurred in many donors. An analysis that came later showed most CMV-associated TCR beta chains appearing HLA-restricted.

The J gene is TRBJ2-5, the V gene TRBV20-1, with D maybe TRBD1 (6 bases). The specimen sequenced was PBMCs. The source is a woman aged 40 to 55 in good health and CMV-seropositive. In nucleotides, the CDR3 is TGCAGTGCCCGACAGGCAGAGACCCAGTACTTC. Amino acid sequence: CSARQAETQYF.